The 20 T cell receptor beta chains in this list originate from one sample, sequenced in a study of cytomegalovirus exposure and HLA in healthy donors. The PCR employed 60 Vbeta primers together with 13 Jbeta primers. Sequencing used immunoSEQ multiplex PCR; TCRdb keeps in-frame clones, though not all of them. This sample has more than 100,000 clones, with more than 60% found just once. Input material: PBMCs. All receptors come from a woman aged 40 to 50 in good health and CMV-seronegative.

CDR3 nucleotide sequence: TGTGCCAGCAACTTGAGACAGGGAAACTATGGCTACACCTTC. Translation gives CASNLRQGNYGYTF. The gene calls are TRBV9 and TRBJ1-2, with TRBD1 matching over 7 bases. This CDR3 comprises 14 residues. CDR1 and CDR2 (germline): SGDLS, YYNGEE. V lost 6 bases to trimming and J lost 2 bases; unmatched junction nucleotides: 7.

The chain employs TRBV4-2 and TRBJ1-1; TRBD1 matches at 7 bases. Germline-derived CDR1 and CDR2 are LGHNA and YNFKEQ. V lost 1 base, J lost 1 base, and 3 bases stayed unmatched. The CDR3 totals 15 residues. CDR3 sequence reads: CASSQGRGRNTEAFF. The CDR3 DNA reads as TGTGCCAGCAGCCAAGGGAGGGGGCGGAACACTGAAGCTTTCTTT.

The chain has TRBV5-4 and TRBJ2-5; TRBD1 agrees at 12 bases. Trimming removed 4 bases from V and 5 bases from J; junction bases left unmatched: 9. Germline CDR1 SGHNT, CDR2 YYREEE (reference sequence). CDR3 size: 16 residues. The CDR3 bases are TGTGCCAGCAGCCTCCCCGGGACAGGGGGCTTGGAGACCCAGTACTTC. Translated: CASSLPGTGGLETQYF.

This clone was seen a single time. This chain joins TRBV4-1 and TRBJ2-1; TRBD1 agrees at 7 bases. The germline CDR1 and CDR2 sequences are MGHRA and YSYEKL. Unmatched junction bases numbered 9, after V lost 5 bases and J lost 5 bases. The CDR3 is 15 residues long. CDR3 nucleotide sequence: TGCGCCAGCAGCGTAGCCGGGACAGTCGACAATGAGCAGTTCTTC. This sequence encodes CASSVAGTVDNEQFF.

The chain has TRBV7-7 and TRBJ2-5; possibly TRBD1 for D (6 bases). Germline V gene data show CDR1 as SSHAT and CDR2 as FNYEAQ (reference sequence). Trimming took off 1 base at V and 3 bases at J, with 12 bases between the two ends. The CDR3 is 15 residues long. In DNA form, the CDR3 reads TGTGCCAGCAGCTTAGGGCAGGGGACAAAAGAGACCCAGTACTTC. Amino acids: CASSLGQGTKETQYF.

V and J are TRBV5-1 and TRBJ2-1; 8 nucleotides agree with TRBD1. CDR1 and CDR2 from the germline V gene are SGHRS and YFSETQ. This CDR3 comprises 19 residues. Losses at the gene ends were 4 bases for V and 1 base for J; bases not matched to a gene: 16. DNA for the CDR3: TGCGCCAGCAGCCCGTGGGACAGGTCCGTTTCTGATTCCTACAATGAGCAGTTCTTC. Protein product: CASSPWDRSVSDSYNEQFF.

The genes are TRBV5-1 and TRBJ1-2; D perhaps matches TRBD1 (6 bases). The V gene lost 2 bases and the J gene lost 8 bases, with 25 bases spanning the gap. Germline V gives CDR1 SGHRS, CDR2 YFSETQ. This CDR3 is built from 17 residues. CDR3 in amino acids: CASSFYRDTYTLGGYTF. The CDR3 DNA follows: TGCGCCAGCAGCTTCTACCGGGACACCTATACCCTGGGGGGCTACACCTTC.

The chain uses TRBV27 and TRBJ2-2; D unresolved. Trimming removed 6 bases at V and 4 bases at J, with 21 bases between. CDR1 is MNHEY, CDR2 SMNVEV, per germline (reference sequence). The CDR3 has 17 amino acids. The CDR3 sequence is CASSKTLEAVSTGELFF. As DNA, the CDR3 is TGTGCCAGCAGCAAGACCCTCGAGGCAGTGTCCACCGGGGAGCTGTTTTTT.

The chain uses TRBV7-9 and TRBJ1-6; no clear D gene. Trimming took 5 bases from V and 7 from J, leaving 9 bases between them. The CDR3 has 13 residues. Germline V CDR1 and CDR2: SEHNR, FQNEAQ (reference sequence). The CDR3 nucleotides are TGTGCCAGCAGCCCAAGCCACAATTCACCCCTCCACTTT. This sequence encodes CASSPSHNSPLHF.

The chain joins TRBV15 to TRBJ2-7, with D possibly TRBD2 on 7 matching bases. CDR1 is LNHNV and CDR2 is YYDKDF in the germline V gene (reference sequence). The V gene lost 4 bases and the J gene lost 5 bases, with 15 bases spanning the gap. There are 14 residues in the CDR3. The CDR3 coding sequence is TGTGCCACCAGCACCCCTGGGGGGGCCCACGAGCAGTACTTC. It codes for CATSTPGGAHEQYF.

This clone has just one count. The J gene is TRBJ1-5, the V gene TRBV5-8; 9 bases map to TRBD1. Germline V gene sequence: CDR1 SGHTS, CDR2 YDEGEE. J lost 1 base, V lost 7 bases, and 6 bases had no gene match. The CDR3 contains 15 residues. The CDR3 region is CASGDRVYSNQPQHF. The CDR3 DNA is TGTGCCAGCGGGGACAGGGTTTACAGCAATCAGCCCCAGCATTTT.

The chain has TRBV2 and TRBJ2-3, with D tentatively TRBD1 (5 bases). This CDR3 is built from 15 residues. Between the trimmed V and J ends, which lost 6 bases and 0 bases, there was a span of 13 bases. The germline V gene has CDR1 SNHLY and CDR2 FYNNEI. CDR3 sequence reads: CASRLGSGSTDTQYF. CDR3 in DNA: TGTGCCAGCAGACTTGGCTCAGGGAGCACAGATACGCAGTATTTT. Full variable domain (outside the CDR3, taken from reference TRBV2 and TRBJ2-3): EPEVTQTPSHQVTQMGQEVILRCVPISNHLYFYWYRQILGQKVEFLVSFYNNEISEKSEIFDDQFSVERPDGSNFTLKIRSTKLEDSAMYFCASRLGSGSTDTQYFGPGTRLTVL.

The chain couples TRBV18 to TRBJ2-7; D gene uncertain. Germline CDR1 reads KGHSH; CDR2 reads LQKENI. V lost 3 bases to trimming and J lost 0 bases, with 9 bases between them. The CDR3 loop spans 14 amino acids. CDR3 protein: CASSPGYSSYEQYF. DNA of the CDR3: TGTGCCAGCTCACCTGGGTACAGCTCCTACGAGCAGTACTTC.

The rearrangement links TRBV28 to TRBJ2-1, with a tentative D call TRBD2 (6 bases). Germline CDR1 reads MDHEN; CDR2 reads SYDVKM. This CDR3 is built from 17 residues. Trimming cost V 2 bases and J 7 bases, with 21 bases left between them. CDR3 sequence: CASSLRRRDRAGNEQFF. CDR3 nucleotide sequence: TGTGCCAGCAGTTTAAGGCGGCGGGACCGGGCGGGGAATGAGCAGTTCTTC. The complete variable domain, with remaining parts taken from reference TRBV28 and TRBJ2-1, reads DVKVTQSSRYLVKRTGEKVFLECVQDMDHENMFWYRQDPGLGLRLIYFSYDVKMKEKGDIPEGYSVSREKKERFSLILESASTNQTSMYLCASSLRRRDRAGNEQFFGPGTRLTVL.

A few counts support this clone. This chain links TRBV9 with TRBJ2-3; D gene ambiguous. The V gene's germline CDR1 is SGDLS and CDR2 YYNGEE. This CDR3 contains 16 residues. The V gene lost 0 bases and the J gene lost 0 bases, with 11 bases spanning the gap. The CDR3 here is CASSVALTASTDTQYF. CDR3 DNA: TGTGCCAGCAGCGTAGCTTTAACAGCTAGCACAGATACGCAGTATTTT.

The chain uses TRBV7-2 and TRBJ1-3; D gene uncertain. Trimming pared 7 bases from V and 4 bases from J, leaving 14 bases between. Germline values: CDR1 SGHTA, CDR2 FQGNSA. This CDR3 is 14 amino acids long. CDR3 sequence reads: CASTRPPGGNTIYF. The CDR3 bases are TGTGCCAGCACCCGACCCCCGGGAGGAAACACCATATATTTT. Variable domain in full (rest from reference TRBV7-2 and TRBJ1-3): GAGVSQSPSNKVTEKGKDVELRCDPISGHTALYWYRQSLGQGLEFLIYFQGNSAPDKSGLPSDRFSAERTGGSVSTLTIQRTQQEDSAVYLCASTRPPGGNTIYFGEGSWLTVV.

Here the CDR3 DNA reads TGTGCCAGCAGCTATCTTAGCGGGGGGCGCACAGATACGCAGTATTTT. Residues: CASSYLSGGRTDTQYF. This chain joins TRBV7-2 and TRBJ2-3, with 10 positions matching TRBD2. This CDR3 has 16 amino acids. Germline V gene lookup returns CDR1 SGHTA and CDR2 FQGNSA. The V gene end was trimmed by 4 bases and the J gene end by 1 base; junction bases not matched to a gene: 5.

The chain has TRBV25-1 and TRBJ1-4; possibly TRBD1 for D (5 bases). The CDR3 spans 13 residues. V was shortened by 7 bases and J by 6 bases, with 12 bases between the two germline ends. Germline V gene data show CDR1 as MGHDK and CDR2 as SYGVNS. The CDR3 DNA is TGTGCCAGCATTCGGGGGTGGGATGAAAAACTGTTTTTT. Its translation: CASIRGWDEKLFF.

The chain joins TRBV21-1 to TRBJ1-1. TRBV21-1 is a listed pseudogene. The CDR3 has 14 residues. This CDR3 reads CARERQEENTEAFF. In DNA, the CDR3 is TGTGCCAGGGAACGGCAGGAGGAGAACACTGAAGCTTTCTTT.

This clone was seen a single time. The chain combines TRBV14 with TRBJ1-6; a weak D match, TRBD1 (5 bases). The length of the CDR3 is 14 residues. From germline, CDR1 is SGHDN and CDR2 FVKESK. Trimming took 4 bases from V and 8 from J, leaving 12 bases between them. CDR3 residues: CASSLGGADSPLHF. In DNA, the CDR3 is TGTGCCAGCAGCCTCGGCGGGGCGGATTCACCCCTCCACTTT.